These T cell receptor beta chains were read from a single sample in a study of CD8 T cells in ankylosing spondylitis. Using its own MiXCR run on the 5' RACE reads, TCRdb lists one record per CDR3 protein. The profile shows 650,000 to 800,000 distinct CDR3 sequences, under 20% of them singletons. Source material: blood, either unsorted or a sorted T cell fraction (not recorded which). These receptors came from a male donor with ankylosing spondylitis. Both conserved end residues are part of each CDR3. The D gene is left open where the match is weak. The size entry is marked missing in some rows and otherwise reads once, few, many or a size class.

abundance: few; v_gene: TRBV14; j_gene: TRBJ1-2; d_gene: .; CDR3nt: TGTGCCAGCAGCCAAGATTGGCCGAAGGGTGCCTATGGCTACACCTTC; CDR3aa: CASSQDWPKGAYGYTF
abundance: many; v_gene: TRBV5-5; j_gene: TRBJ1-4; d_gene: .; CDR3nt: TGTGCCAGCAGCTTATACCCACAGGGCGATGGGGAAAAACTGTTTTTT; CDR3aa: CASSLYPQGDGEKLFF
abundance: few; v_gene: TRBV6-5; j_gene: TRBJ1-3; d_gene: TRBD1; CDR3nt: TGTGCCAGCAGTTTACCGGGACAGGAGCCTGGAAACACCATATATTTT; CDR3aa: CASSLPGQEPGNTIYF
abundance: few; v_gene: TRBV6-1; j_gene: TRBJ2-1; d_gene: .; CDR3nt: TGTGCCAGCAGTCCGCTCCCCAAGAAGTTGGATGAGCAGTTCTTC; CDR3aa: CASSPLPKKLDEQFF
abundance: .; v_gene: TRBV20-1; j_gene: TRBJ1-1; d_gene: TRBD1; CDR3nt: TGCAGTGCTACTCGGACAGGGGTGGGCACTGAAGCTTTCTTT; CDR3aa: CSATRTGVGTEAFF
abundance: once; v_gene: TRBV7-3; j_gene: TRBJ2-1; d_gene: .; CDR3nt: TGTGCCAGCAGCTTAAATGGACCAAGCAATGAGCAGTTCTTC; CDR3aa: CASSLNGPSNEQFF
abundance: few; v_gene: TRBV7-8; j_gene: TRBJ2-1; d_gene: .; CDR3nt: TGTGCCAGCAGCTTAGCGCAACGGAACAATGAGCAGTTCTTC; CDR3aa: CASSLAQRNNEQFF
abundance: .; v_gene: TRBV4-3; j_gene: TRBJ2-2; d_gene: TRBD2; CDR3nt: TGCGCCAGCAGCCAAGATCTCCCCAGAGGGAGGGCCCCCGGGGAGCTGTTTTTT; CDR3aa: CASSQDLPRGRAPGELFF
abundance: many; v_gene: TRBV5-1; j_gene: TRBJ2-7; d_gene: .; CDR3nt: TGCGCCAGCAGCTTGGGTAGGTCCGGGAGCGAGCAGTACTTC; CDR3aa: CASSLGRSGSEQYF
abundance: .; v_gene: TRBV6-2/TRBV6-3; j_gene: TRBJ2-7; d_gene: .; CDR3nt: TGTGCCAGGCGGACACCCGGCTACGAGCAGTACTTC; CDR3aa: CARRTPGYEQYF
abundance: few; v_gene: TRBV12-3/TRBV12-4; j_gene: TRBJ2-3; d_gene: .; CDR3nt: TGTGCCAGCAGTTTCTTTGCCGATACGCAGTATTTT; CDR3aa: CASSFFADTQYF
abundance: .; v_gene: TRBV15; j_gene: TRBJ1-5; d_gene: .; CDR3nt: TGTGCCACCAGCAGTCCCCGAGGGGGGGTAGGCAATCAGCCCCAGCATTTT; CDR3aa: CATSSPRGGVGNQPQHF
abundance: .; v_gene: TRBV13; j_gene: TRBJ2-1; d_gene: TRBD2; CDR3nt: TGTGCCAGCAGCTTGGAGGGACTAGCGGGAAATGAGCAGTTCTTC; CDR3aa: CASSLEGLAGNEQFF
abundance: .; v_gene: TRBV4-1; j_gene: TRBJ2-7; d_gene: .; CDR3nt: TGCGCCAGCAGCCAAGAAAAGGGGGTAGTGGGATACGAGCAGTACTTC; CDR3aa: CASSQEKGVVGYEQYF
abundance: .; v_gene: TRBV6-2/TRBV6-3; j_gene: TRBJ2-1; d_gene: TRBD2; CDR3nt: TGTGCCAGCAGTTATCACACCGCGAGGACTAGCGCAAAAGGGGATGAGCAGTTCTTC; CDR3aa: CASSYHTARTSAKGDEQFF
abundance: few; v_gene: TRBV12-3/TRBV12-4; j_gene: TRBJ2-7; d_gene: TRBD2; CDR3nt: TGTGCCCCCCATTCGTTTCCCGGGACTAGCTTGTACGAGCAGTACTTC; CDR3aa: CAPHSFPGTSLYEQYF
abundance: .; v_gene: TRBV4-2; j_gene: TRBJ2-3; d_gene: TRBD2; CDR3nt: TGTGCCAGCAGCCAAGAGTGGGAGGGCCGAAGAGATACGCAGTATTTT; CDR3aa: CASSQEWEGRRDTQYF
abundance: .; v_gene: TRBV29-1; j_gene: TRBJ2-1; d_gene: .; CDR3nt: TGCAGCGCCAGTGACTCCTACAATGAGCAGTTCTTC; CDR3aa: CSASDSYNEQFF
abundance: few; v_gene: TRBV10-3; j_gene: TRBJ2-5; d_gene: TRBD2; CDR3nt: TGTGCCATCAGTGAGGGTTTGGGACTAGTAGAGGAGACCCAGTACTTC; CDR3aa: CAISEGLGLVEETQYF
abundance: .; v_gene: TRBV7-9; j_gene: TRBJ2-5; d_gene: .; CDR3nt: TGTGCCAGCAGTCCGGACTTCCCACAGACCCAGTACTTC; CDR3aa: CASSPDFPQTQYF
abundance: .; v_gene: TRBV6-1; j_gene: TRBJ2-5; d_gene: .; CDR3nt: TGTGCCAGCAGTGAAGTAGGGAAGAACTTC; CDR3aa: CASSEVGKNF
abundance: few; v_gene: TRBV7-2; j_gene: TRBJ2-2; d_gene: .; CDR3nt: TGTGCCAGCAGCATTCGGACAGTGGACGATATCACCGGGGAGCTGTTTTTT; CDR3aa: CASSIRTVDDITGELFF
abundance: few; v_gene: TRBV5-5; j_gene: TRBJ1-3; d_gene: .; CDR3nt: TGTGCCAGCAGTCGCCGGGACGATGCCACCATATATTTT; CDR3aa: CASSRRDDATIYF